These 10 T cell receptor beta chains were sequenced from one sample in a study of OX40 agonist ivuxolimab in advanced cancers. The repertoire was sequenced with immunoSEQ multiplex PCR; TCRdb's copy has only in-frame clones and lacks some. The sample has 30,000 to 35,000 clones, around 87% seen once. The source material was CD4+ or CD8+ T cells sorted from blood, sampled in a trial of the OX40 agonist ivuxolimab. The receptors come from an adult with an advanced solid tumor such as melanoma, head and neck, liver or kidney cancer.

The V and J genes are TRBV4-1 and TRBJ2-1; no definite D call. V was shortened by 4 bases and J by 5 bases, with 9 bases between the two germline ends. Germline CDR1 is MGHRA and CDR2 is YSYEKL. The CDR3 totals 13 residues. CDR3 in DNA: TGCGCCAGCAGCCTTCCCTCAGACAATGAGCAGTTCTTC. Protein sequence: CASSLPSDNEQFF.

V is TRBV19 and J is TRBJ2-4; 7 bases match TRBD1. Germline trimming cut 6 bases from V and 13 bases from J; bases unmatched to any gene: 6. Germline CDR1 LNHDA, CDR2 SQIVND (reference sequence). The CDR3 totals 11 residues. This CDR3 is CASSQRGRQYF. The CDR3 DNA reads as TGTGCCAGTAGCCAGAGGGGGCGACAGTACTTC.

V is TRBV5-1 and J is TRBJ2-5; TRBD2 agrees at 10 bases. The germline V gene encodes CDR1 SGHRS and CDR2 YFSETQ. This CDR3 comprises 16 residues. The junction had 4 bases not matched to a gene; V was cut back by 0 bases and J by 2 bases. The CDR3 spells CASSLVTSGTQETQYF. The CDR3, as DNA: TGCGCCAGCAGCTTGGTAACTAGCGGGACGCAAGAGACCCAGTACTTC.

V and J are TRBV18 and TRBJ1-2, with 9 bases aligning to TRBD1. Per the germline V gene, CDR1 is KGHSH and CDR2 is LQKENI. Trimming took 5 bases from V and 3 from J; bases not matched to a gene: 4. CDR3 length: 14 residues. DNA of the CDR3: TGTGCCAGCTCATCACAGGGGGCGGACTATGGCTACACCTTC. Its protein is CASSSQGADYGYTF. Supplemented by reference TRBV18 and TRBJ1-2, the full variable domain reads NAGVMQNPRHLVRRRGQEARLRCSPMKGHSHVYWYRQLPEEGLKFMVYLQKENIIDESGMPKERFSAEFPKEGPSILRIQQVVRGDSAAYFCASSSQGADYGYTFGSGTRLTVV.

This clone showed up just once. The chain has TRBV28 and TRBJ2-1; 9 bases fit TRBD2. The V gene end was trimmed by 6 bases and the J gene end by 9 bases; junction bases not matched to a gene: 12. The germline CDR1 and CDR2 sequences are MDHEN and SYDVKM. This CDR3 region has 15 residues. The DNA of the CDR3 is TGTGCCAGCAGCTCCTGGGCGGGAGGGAAGGGTGAGCAGTTCTTC. Translating it yields CASSSWAGGKGEQFF.

This rearrangement joins TRBV2 to TRBJ1-4, with D unclear. The CDR3 extends over 16 amino acids. Trimming pared 7 bases from V and 6 bases from J, leaving 21 bases between. CDR1 SNHLY and CDR2 FYNNEI come from the germline V gene. The CDR3 protein is CASTSQSRRRDEKLFF. CDR3 sequence (DNA): TGTGCCAGCACCTCCCAGTCGCGAAGGAGGGATGAAAAACTGTTTTTT.

This sequence joins TRBV7-2 and TRBJ2-1; 12 bases match TRBD2. The length of the CDR3 is 14 residues. The V gene's germline CDR1 is SGHTA and CDR2 FQGNSA. V was pared by 5 bases and J by 7 bases, with 3 bases of the junction left unmatched. CDR3 sequence: CASSATSGRNEQFF. CDR3 coding DNA: TGTGCCAGCAGCGCCACTAGCGGGAGGAATGAGCAGTTCTTC. Full variable domain (rest looked up from reference TRBV7-2 and TRBJ2-1): GAGVSQSPSNKVTEKGKDVELRCDPISGHTALYWYRQSLGQGLEFLIYFQGNSAPDKSGLPSDRFSAERTGGSVSTLTIQRTQQEDSAVYLCASSATSGRNEQFFGPGTRLTVL.

The chain recombines TRBV7-2 with TRBJ2-2, with 15 bases fitting TRBD2. Germline V gives CDR1 SGHTA, CDR2 FQGNSA. This CDR3 region has 16 residues. J was trimmed by 5 bases and V by 5 bases; bases with no gene match: 3. The CDR3: CASSHGLAGGTGELFF. The CDR3 bases are TGTGCCAGCAGCCACGGACTAGCGGGAGGGACCGGGGAGCTGTTTTTT.

A note on this clone: The junction differs from germline at one of its ends, possibly a read error. The rearrangement links TRBV5-4 to TRBJ2-5; no firm D call. The CDR3 is 13 residues long. The germline gives CDR1 SGHNT, CDR2 YYREEE (reference sequence). CDR3 sequence: CASTLEGVGTQYF. The CDR3 coding sequence is TGTGCCAGCACCTTGGAAGGAGTTGGGACCCAGTACTTC.

The CDR3 DNA reads as TGTGCCAGCAGTGGGAAAGGCCCCGGGGAGCTGTTTTTT. Protein sequence: CASSGKGPGELFF. V is TRBV2 and J is TRBJ2-2; no clear D. CDR3 length equals 13 residues. V lost 4 bases to trimming and J lost 6 bases, with 9 bases between them. Germline values: CDR1 SNHLY, CDR2 FYNNEI. The entire variable domain, with the rest obtained from reference TRBV2 and TRBJ2-2, is as follows: EPEVTQTPSHQVTQMGQEVILRCVPISNHLYFYWYRQILGQKVEFLVSFYNNEISEKSEIFDDQFSVERPDGSNFTLKIRSTKLEDSAMYFCASSGKGPGELFFGEGSRLTVL.